This is a list of T cell receptor beta chains from one sample in a study of shared clonotypes between healthy human individuals. Method: immunoSEQ multiplex PCR; TCRdb's copy keeps in-frame clones and lacks some. The profile shows more than 500,000 clones, 90% to 96% of them singletons. The sample was naive CD4+ T cells sorted from blood. All receptors come from a woman in her twenties or thirties in good health. CDR3s leave out the opening cysteine and the closing phenylalanine or tryptophan.

cdr3_aa: ASSYVQMNTEAF
v_call: TRBV6-6
j_call: TRBJ1-1

cdr3_aa: ASSEHSLGEKLF
v_call: TRBV2
j_call: TRBJ1-4

cdr3_aa: ASSPVLAGELF
v_call: TRBV11-1
j_call: TRBJ2-2

cdr3_aa: ASSQENRKGVGGDTGANVLT
v_call: TRBV4-1
j_call: TRBJ2-6

cdr3_aa: ASSFGQGYNSPLH
v_call: TRBV7-8
j_call: TRBJ1-6

cdr3_aa: ASSLTSRGNEQF
v_call: TRBV5-1
j_call: TRBJ2-1

cdr3_aa: ASSQVRLAAGTGELF
v_call: TRBV14
j_call: TRBJ2-2

cdr3_aa: ASSVGAGPGETQY
v_call: TRBV9
j_call: TRBJ2-5

cdr3_aa: ASSMWNYGYT
v_call: TRBV19
j_call: TRBJ1-2

cdr3_aa: ATRTQSGRALEEQF
v_call: TRBV15
j_call: TRBJ2-1

cdr3_aa: ASKGQGVTTGELF
v_call: TRBV11-2
j_call: TRBJ2-2

cdr3_aa: ASSDTGYLDTQY
v_call: TRBV6-1
j_call: TRBJ2-3

cdr3_aa: ASSQERAQETQY
v_call: TRBV14
j_call: TRBJ2-5

cdr3_aa: ASSSRGGSEQF
v_call: TRBV5-1
j_call: TRBJ2-1

cdr3_aa: ASSSQGAYEQY
v_call: TRBV27
j_call: TRBJ2-7

cdr3_aa: ASSVATDSAGANVLT
v_call: TRBV9
j_call: TRBJ2-6

cdr3_aa: ASGGTYTEAF
v_call: TRBV28
j_call: TRBJ1-1

cdr3_aa: ASSPRGTSSTDTQY
v_call: TRBV18
j_call: TRBJ2-3